The subject of this entry is one TCR beta chain. Its antigen is not identified. Other DNA sequences of this sample code for an identical CDR3. The entry originates in a study of cytomegalovirus exposure and HLA in healthy donors. General study findings and limits: TCR beta chain V- and J-gene trimming was linked, in a later analysis, to a missense variant in DCLRE1C.

Vbeta (60) and Jbeta (13) primers were used in the PCR. The method was immunoSEQ multiplex PCR; TCRdb's version includes in-frame clones alone and lacks a portion of them. This sample carries under 150,000 clones, 80% to 90% of them seen once, and the ten largest clones take 5.5% to 7.5%. The germline V gene encodes CDR1 SGHNT and CDR2 YYREEE (reference sequence). The CDR3 spans 13 residues. Trimming removed 4 bases from V and 4 bases from J; junction bases left unmatched: 3. This sequence was found in a woman aged 40 to 50 in good health and CMV-seropositive. This chain uses TRBV5-4 with TRBJ1-2; TRBD1 aligns across 8 bases. The specimen was PBMCs. CDR3 loop: CASSPDRGYGYTF. The DNA of the CDR3 is TGTGCCAGCAGCCCAGACAGGGGCTATGGCTACACCTTC.